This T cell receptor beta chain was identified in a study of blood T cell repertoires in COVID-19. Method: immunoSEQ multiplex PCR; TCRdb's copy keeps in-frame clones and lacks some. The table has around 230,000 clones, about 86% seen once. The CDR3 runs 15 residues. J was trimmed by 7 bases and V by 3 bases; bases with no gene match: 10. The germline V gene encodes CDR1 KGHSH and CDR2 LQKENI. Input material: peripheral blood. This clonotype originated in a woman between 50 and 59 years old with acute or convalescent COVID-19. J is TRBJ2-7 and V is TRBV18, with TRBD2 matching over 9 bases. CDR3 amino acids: CASSPGTSLLGEQYF. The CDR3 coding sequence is TGTGCCAGCTCACCCGGGACTAGCCTGCTGGGTGAGCAGTACTTC.